The sequence of this TCR beta chain was determined in a study of cytomegalovirus exposure and HLA in healthy donors. Points from the study as a whole: As a later analysis showed, a missense DCLRE1C variant was linked to trimming of TCR beta V- and J-genes. There were a few CMV-associated chains whose specificity for CMV antigens was confirmed in vitro. Among TCR sequences, most were rare, though some public TCRs appeared in many donors. TCR beta sequences reportedly predicted most subjects' HLA-A and HLA-B alleles accurately.

In the PCR, 60 Vbeta and 13 Jbeta primers were used. TCRdb's table, derived via immunoSEQ multiplex PCR, lists solely in-frame clones and lacks some. The data show fewer than 200,000 clones, roughly 80% seen once. J lost 2 bases, V lost 6 bases, and 8 bases had no gene match. The CDR3 runs 16 residues. Germline V CDR1 and CDR2: MNHNY, SVGAGI (reference sequence). As to this clone: Its antigen is unknown.

Sequenced material: PBMCs. The TCR comes from a human donor in good health. The chain is built from TRBV6-6 and TRBJ1-5, with 9 bases matching TRBD1. CDR3 DNA sequence: TGTGCCAGCAGCCCACGACAGGGGGTCGGCAATCAGCCCCAGCATTTT. Translating gives CASSPRQGVGNQPQHF.